The clone carrying this T cell receptor beta chain was seen more than once but under ten times. These data come from a study of blood T cells in healthy people across ages. The CDR3 runs to 15 residues. The V gene's germline CDR1 is SEHNR and CDR2 FQNEAQ (reference sequence). V dropped 5 bases and J dropped 2; count of bases not matched to a gene: 6. The authors ran a second PCR of about 6 to 11 cycles using a sample-barcoded 5' primer and a J-beta primer mix. MiXCR, run by TCRdb on the 5' RACE reads, gives a single entry per CDR3 protein. The sample lists roughly 1,800,000 distinct CDR3 sequences, roughly 52% seen once, with over 2% in the top ten.

V gene TRBV7-9 combines with J gene TRBJ2-1, with 7 bases aligning to TRBD1. The source of this sequence is a woman between 40 and 55 years old in good health. Sequencing input: blood. The CDR3 protein is CASSPDRAAYNEQFF. The DNA for the CDR3 is TGTGCCAGCAGCCCAGACAGGGCGGCCTACAATGAGCAGTTCTTC.